This is a list of T cell receptor beta chains from one sample in a study of shared clonotypes between healthy human individuals. Method: immunoSEQ multiplex PCR; TCRdb's copy keeps in-frame clones and lacks some. This sample has about 1.1 million clones, with 60% to 80% found just once. The source material was memory CD4+ T cells from PBMCs. The receptors derive from a young man in good health. Some clones in this sample may be carry-over from other donors' samples. CDR3s include the opening cysteine and the closing phenylalanine or tryptophan. Clone size appears in some rows only: once, few, many, or a class for an expanded clone.

clone size: .; J gene: .; V gene: TRBV2; CDR3 protein: CASSDGSGRSYEQYF
clone size: .; J gene: TRBJ1-1; V gene: TRBV29-1; CDR3 protein: CSITGHLNTEAFF
clone size: .; J gene: TRBJ2-3; V gene: TRBV5-8; CDR3 protein: CASSPAGSGRTDTQYF
clone size: once; J gene: TRBJ2-1; V gene: TRBV19; CDR3 protein: CASSISGTGVNEQFF
clone size: .; J gene: TRBJ2-6; V gene: TRBV27; CDR3 protein: CASSFMLAGLTPLSGANVLTF
clone size: .; J gene: TRBJ2-1; V gene: TRBV7-6; CDR3 protein: CASSKGLHNEQFF
clone size: .; J gene: TRBJ2-7; V gene: TRBV11-2; CDR3 protein: CASSLGSGQTYEQYF
clone size: few; J gene: TRBJ2-7; V gene: TRBV2; CDR3 protein: CAFRLPLAGVGEQYF
clone size: many; J gene: TRBJ2-5; V gene: TRBV7-9; CDR3 protein: CAISDRATETQYF
clone size: .; J gene: TRBJ2-5; V gene: TRBV11-2; CDR3 protein: CASSFFGSGNRLTQYF
clone size: .; J gene: TRBJ2-3; V gene: TRBV9; CDR3 protein: CASSGARPDTQYF
clone size: .; J gene: TRBJ1-1; V gene: TRBV5-4; CDR3 protein: CASSRTHQTNTEAFF
clone size: .; J gene: TRBJ1-1; V gene: TRBV2; CDR3 protein: CASSGQQGMGTEAFF
clone size: few; J gene: TRBJ2-1; V gene: TRBV2; CDR3 protein: CASSPGTSSYNEQFF
clone size: once; J gene: TRBJ2-3; V gene: TRBV10-3; CDR3 protein: CATTGGLAGVDTQYF
clone size: .; J gene: TRBJ2-7; V gene: TRBV19; CDR3 protein: CASSIFGPIAGGGTYEQYF
clone size: .; J gene: TRBJ2-3; V gene: TRBV6-6; CDR3 protein: CASSGRSPYTDTQYF
clone size: few; J gene: TRBJ1-5; V gene: TRBV6-5; CDR3 protein: CASGPGQFNQPQHF
clone size: .; J gene: TRBJ1-2; V gene: TRBV7-9; CDR3 protein: CASSHGRQGGSYGYTF
clone size: once; J gene: TRBJ2-4; V gene: TRBV30; CDR3 protein: CAWSRTSGSLIAKNIQYF
clone size: .; J gene: TRBJ2-3; V gene: TRBV28; CDR3 protein: CATSTGTSTDTQYF
clone size: once; J gene: TRBJ2-2; V gene: TRBV6-6; CDR3 protein: CASSTRGFNTGELFF
clone size: .; J gene: TRBJ1-1; V gene: TRBV29-1; CDR3 protein: CSAGTLPVNTEAFF
clone size: .; J gene: TRBJ2-1; V gene: TRBV2; CDR3 protein: CASSSWGRSSYNEQFF
clone size: .; J gene: TRBJ2-2; V gene: TRBV29-1; CDR3 protein: CSGSGGAGELFF
clone size: few; J gene: TRBJ1-1; V gene: TRBV20-1; CDR3 protein: CSANPGIEAFF
clone size: .; J gene: TRBJ2-1; V gene: TRBV5-4; CDR3 protein: CASSLAGSPNEQFF
clone size: .; J gene: TRBJ2-2; V gene: TRBV4-1; CDR3 protein: CASSPRTGGLLNTGELFF
clone size: few; J gene: TRBJ1-2; V gene: TRBV7-6; CDR3 protein: CASSPEAGSAGYTF
clone size: few; J gene: TRBJ2-2; V gene: TRBV7-6; CDR3 protein: CASSPLAGRAGELFF
clone size: .; J gene: TRBJ2-3; V gene: TRBV18; CDR3 protein: CASSPRQGLDAQYF
clone size: .; J gene: TRBJ2-5; V gene: TRBV5-1; CDR3 protein: CASSPSSQGAETQYF
clone size: .; J gene: TRBJ1-2; V gene: TRBV14; CDR3 protein: CASSRDLTANYGYTF
clone size: .; J gene: TRBJ1-2; V gene: TRBV16; CDR3 protein: CASSQSPDLQLGYTF
clone size: .; J gene: TRBJ2-7; V gene: TRBV2; CDR3 protein: CASSEGRRGYEQYF
clone size: .; J gene: TRBJ2-7; V gene: TRBV6-5; CDR3 protein: CASKFGASGPYEQYF
clone size: .; J gene: TRBJ2-7; V gene: TRBV5-1; CDR3 protein: CASSLGAYEQYF
clone size: .; J gene: TRBJ1-1; V gene: TRBV7-9; CDR3 protein: CASSWGGEENTEAFF
clone size: .; J gene: TRBJ1-3; V gene: TRBV18; CDR3 protein: CASSPRESSGNTIYF
clone size: .; J gene: TRBJ2-2; V gene: TRBV4-1; CDR3 protein: CASSQVYLGPRTTGELFF
clone size: few; J gene: TRBJ1-4; V gene: TRBV28; CDR3 protein: CASTPLRVNEKLFF
clone size: once; J gene: TRBJ1-1; V gene: TRBV27; CDR3 protein: CASSLRAENTEAFF
clone size: .; J gene: TRBJ2-7; V gene: TRBV11-3; CDR3 protein: CASSPSRGSGGQQYF
clone size: .; J gene: TRBJ2-4; V gene: TRBV5-1; CDR3 protein: CASSLEGAKNIQYF
clone size: .; J gene: TRBJ1-2; V gene: TRBV7-2; CDR3 protein: CASSPTLSYGYTF
clone size: .; J gene: TRBJ2-7; V gene: TRBV29-1; CDR3 protein: CSVVPGQGYEQYF
clone size: few; J gene: TRBJ2-4; V gene: TRBV9; CDR3 protein: CASSVGVAKNIQYF
clone size: .; J gene: TRBJ2-1; V gene: TRBV7-9; CDR3 protein: CASSVVAVYNEQFF